This T cell receptor beta chain originates from a study of cytomegalovirus exposure and HLA in healthy donors. Notes on the study in general: In vitro, a few CMV-associated chains proved specific for CMV antigens. Because they were indistinguishable, some V segments, including TRBV6-2 and TRBV6-3, were excluded. Presence/absence analyses treated sequencing depth as roughly uniform across donors.

Vbeta (60) and Jbeta (13) primers were used in the PCR. Authors' methods: Roughly 10 million shared chains were among roughly 81 million unique TCR beta chains counted in a later analysis. Sequencing was performed with immunoSEQ multiplex PCR; in TCRdb, only in-frame clones are kept and a portion is missing. The V and J calls and clone size were taken over from that table, and D and trimming were inferred from the DNA. Among around 150,000 clones listed, about four fifths were seen once. With regard to this clone: Antigen unknown.

This CDR3 contains 11 residues. From germline, CDR1 is SNHLY and CDR2 FYNNEI. The ends were cut back, 6 bases at V and 8 bases at J, with 10 bases in the middle. The sequencing sample was made of PBMCs. The TCR was taken from a human donor in good health. This sequence joins TRBV2 and TRBJ1-1; perhaps TRBD1 as D (5 bases). This chain's CDR3 is CASSAGREAFF. The CDR3 nucleotides read TGTGCCAGCAGCGCAGGGCGCGAAGCTTTCTTT.